The text below deals with one T cell receptor beta chain. The CDR3 contains 15 residues. CDR1 is SGHTA, CDR2 FQGNSA, per germline. V lost 3 bases, J lost 4 bases, and 5 bases stayed unmatched. The sample originates from a study of human T cells and chemical hapten exposure. On the study more broadly: From small differences in pooled library volume came most of the variation in per-sample TCR yields.

Time point specified: patch test 3, about 24 weeks after DPC sensitization. Treatment in this sample: therapeutic diphenylcyclopropenone sensitization with weekly scalp DPC. Each CDR3 protein gets one entry after TCRdb re-called the RACE reads with MiXCR. The table lists 150,000 to 200,000 distinct CDR3 sequences, around 25% of them singletons. V gene TRBV7-2 combines with J gene TRBJ2-3, with 9 bases identical to TRBD2. This TCR came from a woman aged 40 to 49 with alopecia areata. Some clones in this sample may be carry-over from other donors' samples. This specimen consisted of whole blood, obtained in connection with sensitization to the hapten diphenylcyclopropenone (DPC). CDR3 bases: TGTGCCAGCAGCTTGGGGGGCGGGAGGGCAGATACGCAGTATTTT. This encodes CASSLGGGRADTQYF.